This TCR beta chain was observed in a study of control samples from healthy donors and cancer patients. Repertoires were generated with immunoSEQ multiplex PCR, while TCRdb's copy carries only in-frame clones and drops some. The sample lists around 230,000 clones, roughly 94% occurring once. CDR1 SGHAT and CDR2 FQDESV come from the germline V gene (reference sequence). V gave up 0 bases and J gave up 3 bases, with 16 bases separating them. This CDR3 has 17 residues. Specimen: blood. The sequence came from a man aged 50 to 59 in good health. This chain links TRBV11-1 with TRBJ2-3; D gene uncertain. CDR3 in amino acids: CASSLARVGLGTDTQYF. Here the CDR3 DNA reads TGTGCCAGCAGCTTAGCCCGAGTGGGCCTGGGGACAGATACGCAGTATTTT.